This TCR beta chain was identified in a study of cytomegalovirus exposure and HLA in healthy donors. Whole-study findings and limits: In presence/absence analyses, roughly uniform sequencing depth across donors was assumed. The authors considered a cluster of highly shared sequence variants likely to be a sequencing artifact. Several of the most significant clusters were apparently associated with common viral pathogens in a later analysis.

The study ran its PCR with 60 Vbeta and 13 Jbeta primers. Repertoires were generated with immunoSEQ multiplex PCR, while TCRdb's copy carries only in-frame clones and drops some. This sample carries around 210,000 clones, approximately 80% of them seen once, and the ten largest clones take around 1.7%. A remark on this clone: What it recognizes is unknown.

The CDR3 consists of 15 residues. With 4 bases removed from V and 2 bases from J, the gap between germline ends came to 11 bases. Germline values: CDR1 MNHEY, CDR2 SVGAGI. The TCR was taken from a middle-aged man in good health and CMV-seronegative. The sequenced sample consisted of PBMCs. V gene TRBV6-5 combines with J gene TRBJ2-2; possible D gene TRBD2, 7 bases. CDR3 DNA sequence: TGTGCCAGCAGTTGGAGCGGGACAAACACCGGGGAGCTGTTTTTT. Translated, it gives CASSWSGTNTGELFF.